This section outlines one TCR beta chain sequence together with its context. The V and J ends lost 4 bases and 10 bases, in that order; junction bases with no gene match: 4. The CDR3 runs 13 residues. Germline V CDR1 and CDR2: SEHNR, FQNEAQ (reference sequence). This sample is part of a study of blood T cell repertoires in COVID-19. At the level of the study: Material from acute and convalescent COVID-19 was sourced from the United States, Italy and Spain. T cells, B-cell-depleted T cells, or PBMCs supplied cDNA or gDNA.

Followed longitudinally, the Seattle patients had been enrolled during active infection. Authors' processing steps: Using reference gene primer amplification, nucleated cell counts were estimated. Generated by immunoSEQ multiplex PCR, the TCRdb table keeps only in-frame clones and is missing some. The V and J calls and clone size come from that table; D and trimming were worked out from the DNA. The sample lists fewer than 700,000 clones, roughly nine tenths seen once, with about 8.2% in the top ten. The V call is TRBV7-9, the J call TRBJ2-6; TRBD1 agrees at 7 bases. This sequence originates from a woman in her fifties or sixties with COVID-19, enrolled during active disease. The sequencing sample was made of peripheral blood. The CDR3 region has the DNA TGTGCCAGCAGCTGGGGACAGTCGAACGTCCTGACTTTC. It specifies CASSWGQSNVLTF.